This T cell receptor (beta chain) originates from a study of spatial heterogeneity in lung cancer. Study-wide results and limits: Expanded alpha and beta TCR counts within tumors tracked tumor mutation counts.

Individual TCR cDNA molecules each bore their own unique molecular identifier. TCRdb reprocessed the 5' RACE reads with MiXCR, giving one entry per CDR3 protein. The sample has about 5,100 distinct CDR3 sequences; about 7.1% are singletons. This clonotype is judged medium-sized (0.01 to 0.1%). The antigen is undetermined. Time point here: sample taken at primary tumor resection. Just over 70 TRACERx patients with early, untreated non-small cell lung cancer donated samples. Researchers sequenced whole RNA taken from tumor, nontumor lung or frozen PBMC without sorting. The CDR3 runs 14 residues. Germline V gives CDR1 LGHNT, CDR2 FRNRAP. V shed 3 bases and J shed 8 bases, with 16 bases lying between them.

V usage is TRBV12-5 and J usage is TRBJ1-2; D call uncertain. The sequencing used lung tumor tissue, collected at surgery. This sequence originates from a male donor with early-stage non-small cell lung cancer. The CDR3 here is CASGFGSPSRGYTF. DNA for the CDR3: TGTGCTAGTGGTTTTGGTTCCCCCTCTCGAGGCTACACCTTC.